This T cell receptor beta chain was observed in a study of brain metastases from non-small cell lung cancer. Study results and caveats: Paired brain metastases and primary tumors largely shared TCR repertoires.

Looked up from germline, CDR1 is MDHEN and CDR2 is SYDVKM. The V gene lost 6 bases and the J gene lost 9 bases, with 18 bases spanning the gap. The CDR3 totals 15 residues. Sequencing was performed with immunoSEQ multiplex PCR; in TCRdb, only in-frame clones are kept and a portion is missing. The data hold roughly 4,900 clones, with roughly 85% observed a single time. Remarks on this clone: What it binds is not known.

The chain joins TRBV28 to TRBJ1-6; possibly TRBD1 for D (6 bases). This receptor was taken from a donor older than 35 with non-small cell lung cancer. The sequenced material came from primary lung tumor tissue. CDR3 sequence reads: CASRTGAGGGSPLHF. DNA of the CDR3: TGTGCCAGCAGGACAGGCGCCGGGGGAGGTTCACCCCTCCACTTT. The whole variable domain, remainder taken from reference TRBV28 and TRBJ1-6, is DVKVTQSSRYLVKRTGEKVFLECVQDMDHENMFWYRQDPGLGLRLIYFSYDVKMKEKGDIPEGYSVSREKKERFSLILESASTNQTSMYLCASRTGAGGGSPLHFGNGTRLTVT.